Following are 10 T cell receptor beta chains from one sample sequenced in a study of T cell responses to AZD1222 COVID-19 vaccine. Profiling relied on immunoSEQ multiplex PCR, and the TCRdb table lists in-frame clones only, not all of them. The table lists under 150,000 clones, roughly nine tenths of them singletons. Sequencing used peripheral blood, obtained on day 0 of AZD1222 vaccination. The source of these receptors is an adult in good health.

V is TRBV5-1 and J is TRBJ2-5; D might be TRBD1 (6 bases). CDR1 and CDR2 (germline): SGHRS, YFSETQ. The length of the CDR3 is 13 residues. V gave up 2 bases and J gave up 5 bases, with 10 bases separating them. The CDR3 sequence is CASSLQGEETQYF. The CDR3 DNA reads TGCGCCAGCAGCTTACAGGGCGAGGAGACCCAGTACTTC.

The rearrangement links TRBV4-3 to TRBJ2-2; 8 bases map to TRBD2. The ends lost 1 base at V and 5 bases at J; junction bases unmatched: 6. CDR1 and CDR2 from the germline V gene are LGHNA and YSLEER. The CDR3 covers 16 residues. The CDR3 here is CASSQALSGETGELFF. The CDR3, as DNA: TGCGCCAGCAGCCAAGCCCTTAGCGGGGAAACCGGGGAGCTGTTTTTT.

This sequence joins TRBV7-8 and TRBJ2-7, with D unresolved. Germline V CDR1 and CDR2: SGHVS, FQNEAQ. This CDR3 contains 13 residues. Trimming pared 5 bases from V and 3 bases from J, leaving 11 bases between. CDR3 coding DNA: TGTGCCAGCAGCCGTTCCGGTTTCTACGAGCAGTACTTC. It specifies CASSRSGFYEQYF.

This chain joins TRBV7-8 and TRBJ2-1; TRBD2 aligns across 11 bases. After removal of 8 bases from V and 6 bases from J, the junction contained 12 bases not matched to a gene. This CDR3 comprises 16 residues. Germline CDR1 and CDR2: SGHVS and FQNEAQ. The CDR3 DNA follows: TGTGCCAGCGGAACTCCTACTAGCGGGAGTTCCAATGAGCAGTTCTTC. Protein sequence: CASGTPTSGSSNEQFF.

This clone occurred once. The gene calls are TRBV29-1 and TRBJ2-3; 8 bases map to TRBD1. Germline-derived CDR1 and CDR2 are SQVTM and ANQGSEA. The CDR3 is 13 residues long. Unmatched junction bases numbered 5, after V lost 6 bases and J lost 3 bases. The CDR3 coding sequence is TGCAGCGTATTAACAGGGGGAACAGATACGCAGTATTTT. This translates into CSVLTGGTDTQYF.

This sequence joins TRBV7-3 and TRBJ1-1; the match to TRBD1 covers 10 bases. This CDR3 has 16 amino acids. Germline CDR1 reads SGHTA; CDR2 reads FQGTGA. J was trimmed by 3 bases and V by 6 bases; bases with no gene match: 10. CDR3 region: CASRHTGQGEYTEAFF. CDR3 DNA sequence: TGTGCCAGCAGACATACTGGACAGGGGGAGTACACTGAAGCTTTCTTT.

The rearrangement joins TRBV5-1 to TRBJ1-4; 8 bases map to TRBD1. V was clipped by 4 bases and J by 8 bases; unmatched bases: 10. The CDR3 runs to 15 residues. Germline lookup yields CDR1 SGHRS and CDR2 YFSETQ. This chain's CDR3 is CASSPDGQGIEKLFF. In DNA form, the CDR3 reads TGCGCCAGCAGCCCGGATGGACAGGGTATAGAAAAACTGTTTTTT.

The J gene is TRBJ2-2, the V gene TRBV6-4; the match to TRBD2 covers 9 bases. V lost 4 bases, J lost 3 bases, and 3 bases stayed unmatched. Germline values: CDR1 MRHNA, CDR2 SNTAGT. There are 15 residues in the CDR3. The CDR3: CASSGTSADTGELFF. For the CDR3, the DNA is TGTGCCAGCAGTGGGACTAGCGCCGACACCGGGGAGCTGTTTTTT.

V usage is TRBV14 and J usage is TRBJ1-2, with D perhaps matching TRBD1 (6 bases). The CDR3 loop spans 14 amino acids. Germline V gives CDR1 SGHDN, CDR2 FVKESK. Trimming cost V 1 base and J 4 bases, with 10 bases left between them. CDR3 sequence reads: CASSQGGGPYGYTF. CDR3 bases: TGTGCCAGCAGCCAAGGGGGGGGGCCCTATGGCTACACCTTC.

The chain has TRBV19 and TRBJ1-3, with no clear D. Trimming took off 7 bases at V and 1 base at J, with 5 bases between the two ends. Germline V gene sequence: CDR1 LNHDA, CDR2 SQIVND (reference sequence). The CDR3 is 12 residues long. CDR3 in amino acids: CASTSSGNTIYF. The CDR3 DNA is TGTGCCAGTACGTCTTCTGGAAACACCATATATTTT.